Listed below are T cell receptor beta chains from one sample, sequenced in a study of human T cells and chemical hapten exposure. TCRdb re-called the RACE reads with MiXCR, one entry per CDR3 protein. The sample lists approximately 90,000 distinct CDR3 sequences, approximately 9.9% occurring once. The specimen comprised whole blood, sampled in connection with sensitization to the hapten diphenylcyclopropenone (DPC). These receptors came from a man between 35 and 55 years old with alopecia areata. Some clones in this sample may be carry-over from other donors' samples. CDR3s include the opening cysteine and the closing phenylalanine or tryptophan. The D gene is left open where the match is weak. Clone size is stated in some rows and not others, as once, few, many or a class when expanded.

d_gene	abundance	v_gene	j_gene	CDR3nt	CDR3aa
-	-	TRBV7-9	TRBJ2-6	TGTGCCAGCAGCCCGACGTTGGGGGGCGCAGGGGCCAACGTCCTGACTTTC	CASSPTLGGAGANVLTF
-	-	TRBV10-3	TRBJ2-1	TGTGCCATCAGGACGGGACTTGGCAATGAGCAGTTCTTC	CAIRTGLGNEQFF
-	few	TRBV10-1	TRBJ2-3	TGCGCCAGCAGTGGCCAGAGCGCAGATACGCAGTATTTT	CASSGQSADTQYF
-	few	TRBV20-1	TRBJ1-1	TGCAGTGCTAGAGATCAGGGGTTAAACACTGAAGCTTTCTTT	CSARDQGLNTEAFF
-	few	TRBV14	TRBJ2-3	TGTGCCAGCAGCCAAGCTCTGGCAGGGGCGTATTTT	CASSQALAGAYF
-	-	TRBV24-1	TRBJ2-2	TGTGCCACAATGACACAGGGAGGCACCGGGGAGCTGTTTTTT	CATMTQGGTGELFF
TRBD1	-	TRBV27	TRBJ2-5	TGTGCCAGCAGTTCGGACGGGACAGTACAAGAGACCCAGTACTTC	CASSSDGTVQETQYF
-	many	TRBV5-4	TRBJ1-6	TGTGCCAGCAGCGTCCCTGGTTCACCCCTCCACTTT	CASSVPGSPLHF
-	once	TRBV5-1	TRBJ2-3	TGCGCCAGCAGCTTGGAGAATGGGCTCACAGATACGCAGTATTTT	CASSLENGLTDTQYF
TRBD2	few	TRBV3-1	TRBJ2-1	TGTGCCAGCAGCCAAGCGGGGGGACTAGGGAATGAGCAGTTCTTC	CASSQAGGLGNEQFF